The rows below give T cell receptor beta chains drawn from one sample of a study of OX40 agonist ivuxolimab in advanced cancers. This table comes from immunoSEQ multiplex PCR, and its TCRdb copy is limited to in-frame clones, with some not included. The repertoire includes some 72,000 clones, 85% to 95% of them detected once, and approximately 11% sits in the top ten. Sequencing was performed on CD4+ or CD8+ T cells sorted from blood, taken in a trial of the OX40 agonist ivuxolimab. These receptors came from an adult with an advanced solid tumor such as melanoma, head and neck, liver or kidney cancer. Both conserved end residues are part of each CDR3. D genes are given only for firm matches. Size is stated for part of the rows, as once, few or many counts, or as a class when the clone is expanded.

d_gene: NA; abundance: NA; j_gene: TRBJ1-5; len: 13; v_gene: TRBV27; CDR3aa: CASSLGSNQPQHF; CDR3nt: TGTGCCAGCAGTTTGGGGAGCAATCAGCCCCAGCATTTT
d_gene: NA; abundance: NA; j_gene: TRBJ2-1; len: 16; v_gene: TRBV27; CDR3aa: CASSLNGFSSYNEQFF; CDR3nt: TGTGCCAGCAGTTTAAACGGCTTCAGCTCCTACAATGAGCAGTTCTTC
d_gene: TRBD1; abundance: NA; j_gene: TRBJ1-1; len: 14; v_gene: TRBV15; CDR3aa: CATSRDRGATEAFF; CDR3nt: TGTGCCACCAGCAGGGACAGGGGGGCCACTGAAGCTTTCTTT
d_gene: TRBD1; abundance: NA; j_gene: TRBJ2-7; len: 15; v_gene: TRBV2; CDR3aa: CASRGSGTGVHEQYF; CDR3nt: TGTGCCAGCAGGGGCTCCGGGACAGGGGTCCACGAGCAGTACTTC
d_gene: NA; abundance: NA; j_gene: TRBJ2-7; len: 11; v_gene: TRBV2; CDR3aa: CASSEVTEQYF; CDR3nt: TGTGCCAGCAGTGAAGTTACAGAGCAGTACTTC
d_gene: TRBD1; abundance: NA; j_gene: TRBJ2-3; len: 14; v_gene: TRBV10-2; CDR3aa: CASSGTGDSDTQYF; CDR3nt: TGCGCCAGCAGCGGGACAGGGGACTCAGATACGCAGTATTTT
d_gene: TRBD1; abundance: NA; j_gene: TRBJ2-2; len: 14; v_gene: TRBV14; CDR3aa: CASSWTGPTGELFF; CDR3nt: TGTGCCAGCAGCTGGACAGGGCCAACCGGGGAGCTGTTTTTT
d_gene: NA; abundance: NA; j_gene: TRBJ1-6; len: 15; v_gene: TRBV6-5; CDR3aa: CASTQIGEGGSPLHF; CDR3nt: TGTGCCAGCACCCAGATCGGGGAGGGCGGCTCACCCCTCCACTTT
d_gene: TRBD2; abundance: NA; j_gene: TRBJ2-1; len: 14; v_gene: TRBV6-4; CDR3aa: CASSASGDAGEQFF; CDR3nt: TGTGCCAGCAGTGCTAGCGGGGACGCCGGTGAGCAGTTCTTC
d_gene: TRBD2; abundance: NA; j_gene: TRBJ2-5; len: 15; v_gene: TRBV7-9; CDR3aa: CASRTLAGGQKTQYF; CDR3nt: TGTGCCAGCAGAACACTAGCGGGGGGGCAAAAGACCCAGTACTTC
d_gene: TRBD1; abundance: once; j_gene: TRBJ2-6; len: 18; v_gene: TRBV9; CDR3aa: CASSSPDRGGSGANVLTF; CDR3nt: TGTGCCAGCAGCTCCCCGGACAGGGGTGGCTCTGGGGCCAACGTCCTGACTTTC
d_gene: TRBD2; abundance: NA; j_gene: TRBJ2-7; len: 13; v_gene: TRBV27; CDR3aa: CASSFLAGDEQYF; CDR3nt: TGTGCCAGCAGTTTTCTAGCGGGGGATGAGCAGTACTTC
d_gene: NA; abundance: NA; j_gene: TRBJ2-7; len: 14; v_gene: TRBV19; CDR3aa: CASSQIWGAHEQYF; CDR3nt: TGTGCCAGTAGTCAAATTTGGGGGGCCCACGAGCAGTACTTC
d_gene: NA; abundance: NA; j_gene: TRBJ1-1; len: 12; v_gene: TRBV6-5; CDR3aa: CASRFRNTEAFF; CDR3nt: TGTGCCAGCAGATTTAGGAACACTGAAGCTTTCTTT
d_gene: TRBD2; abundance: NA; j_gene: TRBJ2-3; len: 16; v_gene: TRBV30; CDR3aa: CAWTHGLAGAPDTQYF; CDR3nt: TGTGCCTGGACGCACGGCCTAGCGGGGGCCCCAGATACGCAGTATTTT
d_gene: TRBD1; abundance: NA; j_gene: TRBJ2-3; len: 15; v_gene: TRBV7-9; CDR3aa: CASSNRDRGTDTQYF; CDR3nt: TGTGCCAGCAGCAACCGGGACAGGGGCACAGATACGCAGTATTTT
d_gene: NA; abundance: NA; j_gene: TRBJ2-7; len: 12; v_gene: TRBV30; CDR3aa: CAWSQETYEQYF; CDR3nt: TGTGCCTGGAGCCAGGAAACCTACGAGCAGTACTTC
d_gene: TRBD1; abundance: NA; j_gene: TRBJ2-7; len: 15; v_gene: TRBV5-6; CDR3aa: CASSLPSDRAYEQYF; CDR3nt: TGTGCCAGCAGCTTGCCGTCGGACAGGGCCTACGAGCAGTACTTC
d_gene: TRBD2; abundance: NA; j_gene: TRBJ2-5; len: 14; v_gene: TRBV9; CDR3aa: CASSPGGAQETQYF; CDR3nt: TGTGCCAGCAGCCCCGGGGGGGCCCAAGAGACCCAGTACTTC
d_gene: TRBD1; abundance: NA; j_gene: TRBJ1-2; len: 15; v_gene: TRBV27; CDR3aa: CASSPSRQGTYGYTF; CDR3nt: TGTGCCAGCAGTCCATCACGACAGGGGACCTATGGCTACACCTTC
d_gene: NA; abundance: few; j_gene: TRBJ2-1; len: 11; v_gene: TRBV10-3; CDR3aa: CAISEGNEQFF; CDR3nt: TGTGCCATCAGTGAGGGGAATGAGCAGTTCTTC
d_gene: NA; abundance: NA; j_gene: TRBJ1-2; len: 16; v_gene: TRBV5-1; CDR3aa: CASSPGIGGGLYGYTF; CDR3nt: TGCGCCAGCAGCCCGGGTATCGGGGGAGGTCTCTATGGCTACACCTTC
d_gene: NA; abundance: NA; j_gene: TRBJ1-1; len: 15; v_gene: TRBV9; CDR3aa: CASSVVGHMNTEAFF; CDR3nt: TGTGCCAGCAGCGTAGTAGGACATATGAACACTGAAGCTTTCTTT
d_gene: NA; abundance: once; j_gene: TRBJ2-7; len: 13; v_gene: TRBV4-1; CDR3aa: CASSQRETYEQYF; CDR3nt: TGCGCCAGCAGCCAAAGAGAGACCTACGAGCAGTACTTC
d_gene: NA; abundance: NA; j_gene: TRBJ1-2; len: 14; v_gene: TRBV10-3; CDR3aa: CAIRPGPLGGGYTF; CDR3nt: TGTGCCATCAGGCCGGGACCCCTAGGCGGAGGCTACACCTTC
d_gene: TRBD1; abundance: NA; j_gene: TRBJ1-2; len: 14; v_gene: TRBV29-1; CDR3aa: CSVADRAGFGGYTF; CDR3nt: TGCAGCGTTGCCGACAGGGCTGGTTTTGGTGGCTACACCTTC
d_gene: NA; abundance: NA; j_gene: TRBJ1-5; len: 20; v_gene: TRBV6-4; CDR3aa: CASSDRTRDNSWGSNQPQHF; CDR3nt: TGTGCCAGCAGTGATCGGACCCGGGACAATTCCTGGGGGAGCAATCAGCCCCAGCATTTT
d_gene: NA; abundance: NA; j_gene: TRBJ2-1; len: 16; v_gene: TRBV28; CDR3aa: CASSALTETYYNEQFF; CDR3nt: TGTGCCAGCAGTGCACTGACAGAGACATACTACAATGAGCAGTTCTTC
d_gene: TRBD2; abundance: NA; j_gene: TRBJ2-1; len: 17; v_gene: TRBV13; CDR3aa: CASSSREGLSSYNEQFF; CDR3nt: TGTGCCAGCAGCTCTCGGGAGGGACTGAGCTCCTACAATGAGCAGTTCTTC
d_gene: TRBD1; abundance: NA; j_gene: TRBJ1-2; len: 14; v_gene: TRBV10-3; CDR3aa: CAISGTGGNYGYTF; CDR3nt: TGTGCCATCAGTGGGACAGGGGGTAACTATGGCTACACCTTC
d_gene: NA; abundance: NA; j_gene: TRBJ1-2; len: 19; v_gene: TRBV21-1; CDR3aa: CASSKGQKDRPTRDYGYTF; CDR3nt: TGTGCCAGCAGCAAAGGCCAAAAGGACAGACCAACGCGAGACTATGGCTACACCTTC
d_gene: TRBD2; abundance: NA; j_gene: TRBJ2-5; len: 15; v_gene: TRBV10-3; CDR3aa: CAISVRGGAGETQYF; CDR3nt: TGTGCCATCAGTGTGCGCGGGGGGGCGGGAGAGACCCAGTACTTC
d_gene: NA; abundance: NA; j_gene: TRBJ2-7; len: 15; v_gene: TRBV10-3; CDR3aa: CAISEEQGEIYEQYF; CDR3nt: TGTGCCATCAGTGAGGAACAGGGAGAAATCTACGAGCAGTACTTC
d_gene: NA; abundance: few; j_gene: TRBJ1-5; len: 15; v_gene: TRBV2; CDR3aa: CASGSGESSNQPQHF; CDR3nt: TGTGCCAGCGGAAGTGGGGAGTCAAGCAATCAGCCCCAGCATTTT
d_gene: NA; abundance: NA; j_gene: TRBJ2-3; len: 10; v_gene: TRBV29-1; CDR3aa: CSVERDTQYF; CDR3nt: TGCAGCGTTGAGAGAGATACGCAGTATTTT
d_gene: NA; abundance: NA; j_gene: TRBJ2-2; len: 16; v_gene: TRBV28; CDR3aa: CASSAPFPGASGELFF; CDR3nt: TGTGCCAGCAGTGCCCCGTTCCCAGGGGCGTCCGGGGAGCTGTTTTTT
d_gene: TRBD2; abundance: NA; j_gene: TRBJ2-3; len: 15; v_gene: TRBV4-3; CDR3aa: CASSQDGGALDTQYF; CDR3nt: TGCGCCAGCAGCCAAGACGGGGGGGCCCTAGATACGCAGTATTTT
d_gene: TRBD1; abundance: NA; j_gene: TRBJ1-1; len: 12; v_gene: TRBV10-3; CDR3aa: CAISGDRNEAFF; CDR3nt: TGTGCCATCAGTGGGGACAGGAACGAGGCTTTCTTT
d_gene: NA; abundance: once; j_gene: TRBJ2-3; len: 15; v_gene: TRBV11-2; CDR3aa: CASSPSRGSTDTQYF; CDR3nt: TGTGCCAGCAGCCCATCTCGGGGGAGCACAGATACGCAGTATTTT
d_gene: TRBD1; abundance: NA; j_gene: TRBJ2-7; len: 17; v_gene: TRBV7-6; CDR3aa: CASSLMAAHRGAYEQYF; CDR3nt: TGTGCCAGCAGCTTAATGGCGGCACACAGGGGGGCCTACGAGCAGTACTTC
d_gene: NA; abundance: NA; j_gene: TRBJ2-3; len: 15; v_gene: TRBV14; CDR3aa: CASSQDWATTDTQYF; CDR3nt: TGTGCCAGCAGCCAAGATTGGGCTACCACAGATACGCAGTATTTT